Listed below are T cell receptor beta chains from one sample, sequenced in a study of PD-1 blockade in classical Hodgkin lymphoma. Clones were sequenced by immunoSEQ multiplex PCR, and TCRdb holds only the in-frame ones, with some missing. Found here are roughly 140,000 clones, about four fifths of them singletons; the top ten hold over 7.5%. The sequenced sample was peripheral blood mononuclear cells (PBMCs), obtained before the second cycle of nivolumab. Receptors were obtained from a human donor with classical Hodgkin lymphoma. Each CDR3 is given with its conserved first and last residue. D genes are given only for firm matches. Clone size is stated in some rows and not others, as once, few, many or a class when expanded.

clone_size cdr3_length d_call j_call v_call cdr3_aa cdr3_nt
NA 20 TRBD2 TRBJ2-2 TRBV5-8 CASSLARLAGGSPLFEELFF TGTGCCAGCAGCTTGGCGCGGCTAGCGGGAGGGTCCCCGTTGTTTGAGGAGCTGTTTTTT
NA 14 NA TRBJ2-7 TRBV14 CASSRAGVTYEQYF TGTGCCAGCAGCCGGGCAGGGGTGACCTACGAGCAGTACTTC
NA 14 NA TRBJ2-7 TRBV5-1 CASSLYGRVYEQYF TGCGCCAGCAGCTTGTATGGCAGGGTCTACGAGCAGTACTTC
NA 15 NA TRBJ2-7 TRBV19 CASSIFHGDNYEQYF TGTGCCAGTAGTATATTTCATGGGGACAACTACGAGCAGTACTTC
NA 18 NA TRBJ2-2 TRBV19 CASSRNSGGSRFGGELFF TGTGCCAGTAGTAGGAACTCAGGGGGGTCCCGATTCGGCGGGGAGCTGTTTTTT
few 16 NA TRBJ2-1 TRBV13 CASAPWPGDSYNEQFF TGTGCCAGCGCCCCGTGGCCTGGGGACTCCTACAATGAGCAGTTCTTC
NA 17 NA TRBJ1-6 TRBV5-1 CASSPSGAWVNNSPLHF TGCGCCAGCAGCCCTAGTGGGGCGTGGGTTAATAATTCACCCCTCCACTTT
NA 16 TRBD2 TRBJ2-5 TRBV5-4 CASSSFRTSSQETQYF TGTGCCAGCAGCTCCTTCAGGACTAGCAGCCAAGAGACCCAGTACTTC
NA 14 TRBD2 TRBJ2-1 TRBV28 CASRRGGGLLLEFF TGTGCCAGCAGACGCGGGGGAGGGCTCCTTTTGGAGTTCTTC
once 14 NA TRBJ2-1 TRBV15 CATSRSGLVNEQFF TGTGCCACCAGCAGGAGCGGACTTGTCAATGAGCAGTTCTTC
NA 13 TRBD2 TRBJ2-7 TRBV19 CASSIGGLYEQYF TGTGCCAGTAGTATCGGGGGGTTATACGAGCAGTACTTC
NA 15 NA TRBJ2-7 TRBV5-1 CASSLGTGISYEQYF TGCGCCAGCAGCTTGGGAACGGGAATTTCCTACGAGCAGTACTTC
NA 16 TRBD1 TRBJ1-3 TRBV28 CASSFWDRGSGNTIYF TGTGCCAGCAGTTTCTGGGACAGGGGATCCGGAAACACCATATATTTT
NA 12 TRBD2 TRBJ2-5 TRBV28 CASRGGSETQYF TGTGCCAGCAGGGGGGGGAGTGAGACCCAGTACTTC